This entry lists 23 T cell receptor beta chains sequenced from one sample in a study of blood T cell repertoires in COVID-19. Profiling relied on immunoSEQ multiplex PCR, and the TCRdb table lists in-frame clones only, not all of them. This table has about 370,000 clones, 80% to 90% appearing once. Sample: PBMCs or T cells enriched from blood (not recorded which). The receptors stem from a man younger than 30 who had recovered from COVID-19.

The rearrangement uses TRBV19 and TRBJ1-1, with a tentative D call TRBD1 (6 bases). This CDR3 comprises 13 residues. Trimming removed 7 bases from V and 3 bases from J, with 12 bases in between. Germline CDR1 LNHDA, CDR2 SQIVND (reference sequence). The CDR3, as DNA: TGTGCCAGTACGACAGGTGTCCACACTGAAGCTTTCTTT. Amino acid sequence: CASTTGVHTEAFF.

The gene calls are TRBV3-1 (or the pseudogene TRBV3-2) and TRBJ1-2; 10 bases align to TRBD1. Per the germline V gene, CDR1 is LGHDT and CDR2 is YNNKEL (reference sequence). This CDR3 region has 15 residues. V trimming: 5 bases; J trimming: 5 bases; junction bases outside the gene matches: 8. The CDR3 is CASSSPTGGVYGYTF. DNA for the CDR3: TGTGCCAGCAGCTCACCGACAGGGGGCGTGTATGGCTACACCTTC.

This clone has only one observation. The chain has TRBV9 and TRBJ1-5; weak D call: TRBD1 (5 bases). Germline-derived CDR1 and CDR2 are SGDLS and YYNGEE. This CDR3 is 15 amino acids long. The V end lost 0 bases, the J end lost 7 bases, and 14 bases lay between the germline ends. The CDR3 sequence is CASSVGEGWGQPQHF. The CDR3 DNA reads as TGTGCCAGCAGCGTAGGAGAAGGGTGGGGCCAGCCCCAGCATTTT.

CDR3 coding DNA: TGTGCCAGCAGCCAAGGTCAAAATAATTCACCCCTCCACTTT. The encoded protein is CASSQGQNNSPLHF. V is TRBV3-1 (or the pseudogene TRBV3-2) and J is TRBJ1-6, with D unclear. This CDR3 has 14 residues. Per the germline V gene, CDR1 is LGHDT and CDR2 is YNNKEL (reference sequence). V was cut by 1 base and J by 5 bases, with 6 bases left in between.

The chain has TRBV7-9 and TRBJ1-5; 9 positions agree with TRBD1. Trimming removed 4 bases from V and 4 bases from J; junction bases left unmatched: 5. This CDR3 region has 15 residues. Germline V gene data show CDR1 as SEHNR and CDR2 as FQNEAQ (reference sequence). The CDR3 DNA is TGTGCCAGCAGCTCCGGGACAGGGTGGAATCAGCCCCAGCATTTT. Encoded protein: CASSSGTGWNQPQHF.

As regards this clone: A read error may account for a junction end that differs from germline. The rearrangement uses TRBV29-1 and TRBJ2-7; TRBD1 matches at 8 bases. The germline V gene encodes CDR1 SQVTM and CDR2 ANQGSEA. This CDR3 spans 10 amino acids. CDR3 residues: CSDPVYRGVF. CDR3 DNA: TGCAGCGATCCTGTGTACAGGGGGGTTTTC.

The chain carries TRBV18 and TRBJ2-7, with TRBD1 matching 9 bases. In germline, CDR1 is KGHSH, CDR2 LQKENI. Trimming took 6 bases from V and 2 from J; bases not matched to a gene: 2. CDR3 size: 13 residues. The chain's CDR3 is CASSTGGAYEQYF. The DNA of the CDR3 is TGTGCCAGCTCGACAGGGGGAGCCTACGAGCAGTACTTC.

This clone turned up a few times. The gene calls are TRBV19 and TRBJ2-7, with 7 bases aligning to TRBD1. Germline values: CDR1 LNHDA, CDR2 SQIVND (reference sequence). The CDR3 loop spans 14 amino acids. V lost 5 bases, J lost 0 bases, and 4 bases stayed unmatched. The CDR3 DNA follows: TGTGCCAGTAGTTATGGGACAGTCTCCTACGAGCAGTACTTC. Protein sequence: CASSYGTVSYEQYF.

In this sample, this clone turned up a few times. The genes are TRBV6-6 and TRBJ2-5; 12 positions agree with TRBD2. With 5 bases clipped from V and 7 bases from J, the junction kept 14 bases outside the gene matches. This CDR3 is built from 17 residues. In germline, CDR1 is MNHNY, CDR2 SVGAGI (reference sequence). The CDR3 region has the DNA TGTGCCAGCAGTCCGGCCCTAGCGGGGGGGCCGGGAGGGACCCAGTACTTC. Translation: CASSPALAGGPGGTQYF.

V usage is TRBV24-1 and J usage is TRBJ2-2; TRBD1 matches at 11 bases. With V trimmed by 4 bases and J by 7 bases, 4 bases remained unmatched. Germline values: CDR1 KGHDR, CDR2 SFDVKD. The CDR3 is 15 amino acids. The CDR3 nucleotides read TGTGCCACCAGTGACCCCGGGACAGGGGGCGGGGAGCTGTTTTTT. Translating gives CATSDPGTGGGELFF.

This sequence joins TRBV5-5 and TRBJ2-7, with TRBD2 matching 15 bases. CDR3 size: 17 residues. Germline V CDR1 and CDR2: SGHKS, YYEKEE (reference sequence). With 4 bases clipped from V and 2 bases from J, the junction kept 7 bases outside the gene matches. CDR3 amino acids: CASSNGLAGGYTYEQYF. DNA of the CDR3: TGTGCCAGCAGCAACGGACTAGCGGGGGGGTACACCTACGAGCAGTACTTC.

The V gene is TRBV29-1, the J gene TRBJ2-1; 9 nucleotides agree with TRBD2. This CDR3 has 15 residues. The V gene's germline CDR1 is SQVTM and CDR2 ANQGSEA. Germline trimming cut 4 bases from V and 3 bases from J; bases unmatched to any gene: 7. The CDR3 loop is CSVGGGRDFYNEQFF. CDR3 nucleotides: TGCAGCGTTGGGGGCGGGAGGGATTTCTACAATGAGCAGTTCTTC.

The genes are TRBV18 and TRBJ2-1; 10 nucleotides agree with TRBD1. The CDR3 runs to 15 residues. Germline V CDR1 and CDR2: KGHSH, LQKENI. Losses at the gene ends were 4 bases for V and 6 bases for J; bases not matched to a gene: 6. The CDR3 coding sequence is TGTGCCAGCTCACGGGGACAGGGGTTGATCAATGAGCAGTTCTTC. Residues: CASSRGQGLINEQFF.

The gene calls are TRBV6-1 and TRBJ1-1, with a possible D match to TRBD1 (5 bases). Trimming stripped 2 bases from V and 0 bases from J, with 10 bases between. The CDR3 is 15 amino acids. CDR1 MNHNS and CDR2 SASEGT come from the germline V gene. The DNA of the CDR3 is TGTGCCAGCAGTGAATGGGGCAGGATGAACACTGAAGCTTTCTTT. Translated: CASSEWGRMNTEAFF.

This clone was detected only once. This chain joins TRBV19 and TRBJ2-1; 11 nucleotides match TRBD2. Germline V gives CDR1 LNHDA, CDR2 SQIVND (reference sequence). The CDR3 is 15 amino acids. V dropped 7 bases and J dropped 5; count of bases not matched to a gene: 7. DNA for the CDR3: TGTGCCAGTACCCCCGGGACTAGCGGAAACAATGAGCAGTTCTTC. It encodes CASTPGTSGNNEQFF.

This sequence joins TRBV5-6 and TRBJ2-3; D uncertain. This CDR3 comprises 13 residues. The germline V and J ends were trimmed by 0 bases and 4 bases, with 6 bases remaining between them. CDR1 SGHDT and CDR2 YYEEEE come from the germline V gene. As DNA, the CDR3 is TGTGCCAGCAGCTTGGCGGTTGCAGATACGCAGTATTTT. This encodes CASSLAVADTQYF.

The sample holds a few counts of this clone. The rearrangement links TRBV6-2 or TRBV6-3 to TRBJ2-5; weak D call: TRBD1 (5 bases). The CDR3 extends over 13 amino acids. Trimming took off 4 bases at V and 3 bases at J, with 9 bases between the two ends. Germline V CDR1 and CDR2: MNHEY, SVGEGT. CDR3 in DNA: TGTGCCAGCAGTTGGGCCAGGGAAGAGACCCAGTACTTC. Translating gives CASSWAREETQYF.

Details on this clone: The sample carries other DNA sequences with the same CDR3. The V and J genes are TRBV27 and TRBJ2-7, with TRBD1 matching 11 bases. Germline V gene sequence: CDR1 MNHEY, CDR2 SMNVEV (reference sequence). The CDR3 has 14 amino acids. Trimming cost V 4 bases and J 3 bases; bases outside gene matches: 2. CDR3 loop: CASSSGTGGYEQYF. The CDR3 coding sequence is TGTGCCAGCAGTTCAGGGACAGGGGGCTACGAGCAGTACTTC.

This clone appeared a few times. The chain joins TRBV5-1 to TRBJ2-2, with a weak D call TRBD1 (5 bases). This CDR3 spans 16 amino acids. V lost 1 base to trimming and J lost 0 bases, with 10 bases between them. Germline V gives CDR1 SGHRS, CDR2 YFSETQ. The DNA of the CDR3 is TGCGCCAGCAGCTTGAGACAGTTCGCGAACACCGGGGAGCTGTTTTTT. Amino acids: CASSLRQFANTGELFF. Together with reference TRBV5-1 and TRBJ2-2, the CDR3 gives the full variable domain: KAGVTQTPRYLIKTRGQQVTLSCSPISGHRSVSWYQQTPGQGLQFLFEYFSETQRNKGNFPGRFSGRQFSNSRSEMNVSTLELGDSALYLCASSLRQFANTGELFFGEGSRLTVL.

The chain uses TRBV21-1 and TRBJ1-2; the table's TRBD1 call for D was not verified on the DNA. TRBV21-1 is listed as a pseudogene. This CDR3 has 15 amino acids. CDR3 sequence: CASSKEGDSTYGYTF. DNA of the CDR3: TGTGCCAGCAGCAAAGAAGGGGACAGCACCTATGGCTACACCTTC.

V gene TRBV7-9 combines with J gene TRBJ1-1; unclear D gene. Germline V gene lookup returns CDR1 SEHNR and CDR2 FQNEAQ (reference sequence). The CDR3 is 12 amino acids. Trimming pared 3 bases from V and 6 bases from J, leaving 8 bases between. The CDR3 coding sequence is TGTGCCAGCAGCTTCGGTCGGTCTGAAGCTTTCTTT. It specifies CASSFGRSEAFF.

The gene calls are TRBV19 and TRBJ2-1, with 8 bases that match TRBD2. J was trimmed by 10 bases and V by 5 bases; bases with no gene match: 4. This CDR3 has 12 residues. CDR1 is LNHDA, CDR2 SQIVND, per germline (reference sequence). CDR3 residues: CASSALAEEQFF. CDR3 DNA: TGTGCCAGTAGTGCACTAGCGGAAGAGCAGTTCTTC.

The chain couples TRBV25-1 to TRBJ1-4, with 8 bases fitting TRBD1. CDR3 length: 14 amino acids. The V gene's germline CDR1 is MGHDK and CDR2 SYGVNS. V shed 6 bases, J shed 5 bases, and the junction held 5 bases outside the gene matches. CDR3 region: CASRDDRGNEKLFF. Here the CDR3 DNA reads TGTGCCAGCAGAGACGACAGGGGAAATGAAAAACTGTTTTTT.